This T cell receptor (beta chain) was recorded in a study of cytomegalovirus exposure and HLA in healthy donors. The study's findings and limits: Per a prior analysis, the majority of TCR beta V segments were productive roughly 87% or roughly 30% of the time. Cytomegalovirus status was reportedly diagnosed by the classifier with high sensitivity and specificity.

With 4 bases clipped from V and 8 bases from J, the junction kept 9 bases outside the gene matches. CDR3 length equals 15 residues. Germline CDR1 reads SGHRS; CDR2 reads YFSETQ. With respect to this clone: The antigen is unknown.

Both 60 Vbeta primers and 13 Jbeta primers went into the PCR. Assay: immunoSEQ multiplex PCR; the TCRdb copy retains only in-frame clones and omits some. The sample records 81,000 or so clones, roughly 75% being singletons. The sequenced sample consisted of PBMCs. The chain joins TRBV5-1 to TRBJ1-4, with 9 bases that match TRBD1. The sequence came from a man aged 55 to 70 in good health and CMV-seronegative. The CDR3, as DNA: TGCGCCAGCAGCCCTAGGGACAGGGAGGACGAAAAACTGTTTTTT. Amino acids: CASSPRDREDEKLFF.